This is a list of T cell receptor beta chains from one sample in a study of blood T cell repertoires in COVID-19. Clones were sequenced by immunoSEQ multiplex PCR, and TCRdb holds only the in-frame ones, with some missing. The table has about 150,000 clones, roughly 84% seen once. Sequencing used peripheral blood. These receptor sequences come from a man aged 70-80 years with acute or convalescent COVID-19. Each CDR3 is given with its conserved first and last residue. The D gene is left open where the match is weak. Clone size appears in some rows only: once, few, many, or a class for an expanded clone.

clone size,D gene,V gene,J gene,CDR3 DNA,CDR3 protein
.,TRBD2,TRBV6-2/TRBV6-3,TRBJ2-5,TGTGCCAGCAGCCAGATCCGGCTAGCGGGAGAAGAGACCCAGTACTTC,CASSQIRLAGEETQYF
.,TRBD1,TRBV19,TRBJ1-4,TGTGCCAGTAGTACCTTACCGGGACAGGGCGACGAAAAACTGTTTTTT,CASSTLPGQGDEKLFF
once,TRBD1,TRBV12-3/TRBV12-4,TRBJ1-1,TGTGCCAGCAGCCTACAGGGGGGAACTGAAGCTTTCTTT,CASSLQGGTEAFF
.,.,TRBV2,TRBJ1-4,TGTGCCAGCACCTGGGAGGGACAACATGCTGAAAAACTGTTTTTT,CASTWEGQHAEKLFF
.,TRBD1,TRBV7-9,TRBJ2-7,TGTGCCAGCAGCCCCAGGGGGCTCTCCTACGAGCAGTACTTC,CASSPRGLSYEQYF
.,TRBD1,TRBV18,TRBJ2-5,TGTGCCAGCTCACCAAATAAGGGACAGGCGGGGGAGACCCAGTACTTC,CASSPNKGQAGETQYF
.,.,TRBV28,TRBJ1-1,TGTGCCAGCAGTTTACCAGTCTCGTCTGAAGCTTTCTTT,CASSLPVSSEAFF
.,.,TRBV7-6,TRBJ1-5,TGTGCCAGCAGCTTATTACCGCTCGGGGTGGTTCAGCCCCAGCATTTT,CASSLLPLGVVQPQHF
.,TRBD1,TRBV7-2,TRBJ1-2,TGTGCCAGCAGCTTAGGGGGACAGGGCGGTGGCTACACCTTC,CASSLGGQGGGYTF
.,TRBD2,TRBV19,TRBJ2-3,TGTGCCAGTAGTTTTAGCGGGGGGGCAGATACGCAGTATTTT,CASSFSGGADTQYF
few,.,TRBV28,TRBJ1-2,TGTGCCAGCAGCCAGGGGATTCCTGGCTACACCTTC,CASSQGIPGYTF
once,.,TRBV5-1,TRBJ1-6,TGCGCCAGCAGCTTGACGGAGGGGCATAATTCACCCCTCCACTTT,CASSLTEGHNSPLHF
.,.,TRBV14,TRBJ1-6,TGTGCCAGCAGCCAAGATTTTGCAGGGTGGTCACCCCTCCACTTT,CASSQDFAGWSPLHF
.,.,TRBV18,TRBJ1-5,TGTGCCAGCTCATTAAATCAGGGATCTAGCAATCAGCCCCAGCATTTT,CASSLNQGSSNQPQHF
.,TRBD1,TRBV3-1/TRBV3-2,TRBJ2-1,TGTGCCAGCAGCCAGGGGACAGGGATTATCGATGAGCAGTTCTTC,CASSQGTGIIDEQFF
.,.,TRBV7-6,TRBJ2-2,TGTGCCAGCAGCTTAAACGGTCAGGGAAACACCGGGGAGCTGTTTTTT,CASSLNGQGNTGELFF
.,TRBD2,TRBV5-3,TRBJ2-3,TGTGCCAGAAGCCGACTAGCGGAATGCACAGATACGCAGTATTTT,CARSRLAECTDTQYF
.,.,TRBV3-1/TRBV3-2,TRBJ1-2,TGTGCCAGCAGCCAAGATTTAAACAGCTTTAACTATGGCTACACCTTC,CASSQDLNSFNYGYTF
.,TRBD2,TRBV6-5,TRBJ2-1,TGTGCCAGCACGGTAGCGGGAGCATACAATGAGCAGTTCTTC,CASTVAGAYNEQFF
.,.,TRBV15,TRBJ1-4,TGTGCCACCAGCAGAGAGGCAGGGTTGGATAATGAAAAACTGTTTTTT,CATSREAGLDNEKLFF
.,TRBD2,TRBV10-3,TRBJ2-7,TGTGCCATCAGTGGAGGCCCTCAGCGGGGGGGAATTCGCTACGAGCAGTACTTC,CAISGGPQRGGIRYEQYF
.,.,TRBV19,TRBJ1-5,TGTGCCAGTAGCTCTCGAGCAGGGTATAGCAATCAGCCCCAGCATTTT,CASSSRAGYSNQPQHF
once,.,TRBV2,TRBJ1-2,TGTGCCAGCAGACAGGTCCCTATTAACTATGGCTACACCTTC,CASRQVPINYGYTF
.,.,TRBV7-2,TRBJ2-5,TGTGCCAGCAGCCCACGCCCAGCAGGGGCGGGAGAGACCCAGTACTTC,CASSPRPAGAGETQYF
.,.,TRBV7-2,TRBJ1-3,TGTGCCAGCAGCACCGGGACTTCCAGCTCTGGAAACACCATATATTTT,CASSTGTSSSGNTIYF
.,TRBD2,TRBV6-6,TRBJ2-2,TGTGCCAGCAGTCCGACTAGCGGGAACACCGGGGAGCTGTTTTTT,CASSPTSGNTGELFF
.,.,TRBV3-1/TRBV3-2,TRBJ2-3,TGTGCCAGCAGCGCTCGAGGGACAGATACGCAGTATTTT,CASSARGTDTQYF
.,.,TRBV4-2,TRBJ1-1,TGTGCCAGCAGCCAGCAAGTGGGGGGGGCCGCTGAAGCTTTCTTT,CASSQQVGGAAEAFF
once,TRBD2,TRBV11-2,TRBJ2-1,TGTGCCAGCAGCTCCTTAGCGGGATCCTCTGAGCAGTTCTTC,CASSSLAGSSEQFF
.,TRBD1,TRBV4-1,TRBJ2-7,TGCGCCAGCAGCCAAGGAGGGACAGGGCTCATATACGAGCAGTACTTC,CASSQGGTGLIYEQYF
.,TRBD2,TRBV7-2,TRBJ2-5,TGTGCCAGCAGCTGGAAGCGGGGGGAGCAAGAGACCCAGTACTTC,CASSWKRGEQETQYF
.,.,TRBV12-3/TRBV12-4,TRBJ1-6,TGTGCCAGCAGTTTGTGGACAGATTCACCCCTCCACTTT,CASSLWTDSPLHF
.,TRBD1,TRBV11-2,TRBJ2-1,TGTGCCAGCACAGCCCTACAGGGGATAGGAAATGAGCAGTTCTTC,CASTALQGIGNEQFF
few,TRBD2,TRBV5-4,TRBJ2-7,TGTGCCAGCAGCTCTAGCGGGGTTCCATACGAGCAGTACTTC,CASSSSGVPYEQYF
.,.,TRBV5-1,TRBJ1-5,TGCGCCAGCAGCTTAGGAGGTTATAGCAATCAGCCCCAGCATTTT,CASSLGGYSNQPQHF
.,TRBD1,TRBV28,TRBJ1-6,TGTGCCAGCAGAAGGGACAGGGGATACGGATCACCCCTCCACTTT,CASRRDRGYGSPLHF
.,TRBD1,TRBV10-3,TRBJ2-1,TGTGCCATCAGTGAACAGGGGGTCCACAATGAGCAGTTCTTC,CAISEQGVHNEQFF
.,TRBD1,TRBV5-8,TRBJ2-7,TGTGCCAGCAGCTTGCCGGACAGGACCTACGAGCAGTACTTC,CASSLPDRTYEQYF
.,.,TRBV6-6,TRBJ1-1,TGTGCCAGCAGTTACGACAGGTCGAACACTGAAGCTTTCTTT,CASSYDRSNTEAFF
.,.,TRBV9,TRBJ1-5,TGTGCCAGCAGCCGGGAATCCAATCAGCCCCAGCATTTT,CASSRESNQPQHF
.,TRBD1,TRBV5-1,TRBJ2-5,TGCGCCAGCAGCGAAGGACAGGGCCCGCAAGAGACCCAGTACTTC,CASSEGQGPQETQYF
.,.,TRBV5-4,TRBJ2-3,TGTGCCAGCAGCTTGATGCGGAGGAGTCTAGCTAGCACAGATACGCAGTATTTT,CASSLMRRSLASTDTQYF
.,TRBD1,TRBV7-8,TRBJ1-5,TGTGCCAGCAGCCCCTGGGGGGACAGGGGCCAGCCCCAGCATTTT,CASSPWGDRGQPQHF
.,.,TRBV10-2,TRBJ1-6,TGCGCCAGCAGTGATACAGAAGATAATTCACCCCTCCACTTT,CASSDTEDNSPLHF
.,.,TRBV24-1,TRBJ1-5,TGTGCCACCAGTGATTTGCTTAGCAATCAGCCCCAGCATTTT,CATSDLLSNQPQHF
.,.,TRBV5-6,TRBJ2-7,TGTGCCAGCAGCTCTACCGTTTCCTACGAGCAGTACTTC,CASSSTVSYEQYF
.,.,TRBV11-2,TRBJ2-4,TGTGCCAGCTCGAGAGTAGCCAAAAACATTCAGTACTTC,CASSRVAKNIQYF
.,.,TRBV6-5,TRBJ1-2,TGTGCCAGCAGTACGACATCGGTGGGTGGCTACACCTTC,CASSTTSVGGYTF
.,TRBD2,TRBV7-9,TRBJ2-1,TGTGCCAGCAGCCCATGGAGAGGGCCGGGGGGGATCAACAATGAGCAGTTCTTC,CASSPWRGPGGINNEQFF
.,.,TRBV5-1,TRBJ2-7,TGCGCCAGCAGCTTCGAGGGAGGAGGCTACGAGCAGTACTTC,CASSFEGGGYEQYF
.,TRBD1,TRBV3-1/TRBV3-2,TRBJ1-3,TGTGCCAGCAGCTTAGGACAGGGAGTTGGTGGAAACACCATATATTTT,CASSLGQGVGGNTIYF
.,.,TRBV5-5,TRBJ1-2,TGTGCCAGCAGTCCGGAGGTAGGGCAGATCTATGGCTACACCTTC,CASSPEVGQIYGYTF
.,.,TRBV9,TRBJ2-5,TGTGCCAGCAGCACCCCGGGGATAATAGAGACCCAGTACTTC,CASSTPGIIETQYF
.,.,TRBV19,TRBJ1-2,TGTGCCAGTAGTATTGGCAGGGTCTATGGCTACACCTTC,CASSIGRVYGYTF